These 29 T cell receptor beta chains were sequenced from one sample in a study of shared clonotypes between healthy human individuals (dated by TCRdb to about 2020). The library was built by means of the immunoSEQ multiplex PCR assay. TCRdb took this table from immuneACCESS and kept in-frame rearrangements with V and J called. Such tables lack part of the clones; where checked against another copy, unresolved V genes explain under half of the gap, and the rest is unexplained. The sample data list over 1.5 million clones, and 95% to 99% of these were observed just once. Of the sample, approximately 0.45% is held by the ten largest clones. The specimen sequenced was naive CD4+ T cells sorted from blood. The sample's cell subset or site label, in plain terms: CD45RA+ positively selected. These receptor sequences come from a man between 25 and 39 years old in good health.

The genes are TRBV10-1 and TRBJ2-1, with 7 bases aligning to TRBD2. This CDR3 contains 14 residues. Germline V lookup: CDR1 WNHNN, CDR2 SYGVQD (reference sequence). V trimming: 3 bases; J trimming: 7 bases; junction bases outside the gene matches: 6. The CDR3 DNA reads TGCGCCAGCAGTGACCCGGGACTAATGAATGAGCAGTTCTTC. Protein product: CASSDPGLMNEQFF.

This chain joins TRBV6-1 and TRBJ2-7; 8 bases are a match to TRBD1. Germline CDR1 and CDR2: MNHNS and SASEGT. The CDR3 sequence is 16 residues long. V shed 5 bases and J 5 bases; nucleotides not matched to a gene: 14. The CDR3 DNA reads as TGTGCCAGCAGTAAAGACGGGACAGGCCGGCTTGACGAGCAGTACTTC. It yields the protein CASSKDGTGRLDEQYF.

CDR3: CASRGLAKNIQYF. The CDR3 nucleotides are TGCGCCAGCAGAGGACTAGCCAAAAACATTCAGTACTTC. This chain links TRBV10-1 with TRBJ2-4; D is perhaps TRBD2 (5 bases). The CDR3 sequence is 13 residues long. V was cut by 6 bases and J by 0 bases, with 6 bases left in between. Germline assignment: CDR1 WNHNN and CDR2 SYGVQD (reference sequence).

The V call is TRBV9, the J call TRBJ2-7, with no clear D. The V end lost 1 base, the J end lost 7 bases, and 9 bases lay between the germline ends. Germline CDR1 SGDLS, CDR2 YYNGEE. This CDR3 has 12 amino acids. CDR3 in DNA: TGTGCCAGCAGCGTAAACCGTGGGGAGCAGTACTTC. It translates to CASSVNRGEQYF.

This clone was recorded only once. The chain links TRBV7-9 to TRBJ2-7; 7 nucleotides agree with TRBD2. The trim removed 5 bases at V and 5 bases at J, leaving 12 bases unmatched. This CDR3 is built from 15 residues. Germline V CDR1 and CDR2: SEHNR, FQNEAQ (reference sequence). The CDR3 sequence is CASSVPGRGSDEQYF. The CDR3 nucleotides are TGTGCCAGCAGCGTCCCGGGGAGGGGTAGCGACGAGCAGTACTTC.

The CDR3: CASSDPRHNEQFF. DNA of the CDR3: TGTGCCAGCAGTGACCCCAGACACAATGAGCAGTTCTTC. The V and J genes are TRBV2 and TRBJ2-1; D call uncertain. The CDR3 has 13 residues. Germline CDR1 and CDR2: SNHLY and FYNNEI. The V and J ends lost 3 bases and 5 bases respectively, with 8 bases between them. Looking up the rest from reference TRBV2 and TRBJ2-1 gives the full variable domain: EPEVTQTPSHQVTQMGQEVILRCVPISNHLYFYWYRQILGQKVEFLVSFYNNEISEKSEIFDDQFSVERPDGSNFTLKIRSTKLEDSAMYFCASSDPRHNEQFFGPGTRLTVL.

This clone is a singleton in its sample. This sample also contains other DNA sequences that code for the same CDR3. The chain employs TRBV7-9 and TRBJ2-1; no firm D call. The CDR3 covers 15 residues. Germline CDR1 SEHNR, CDR2 FQNEAQ (reference sequence). The germline V and J ends were trimmed by 1 base and 0 bases, with 7 bases remaining between them. The DNA of the CDR3 is TGTGCCAGCAGCTTAGGGGAAAGCTCCTACAATGAGCAGTTCTTC. Its translation: CASSLGESSYNEQFF. Using reference TRBV7-9 and TRBJ2-1 for the parts outside the CDR3, the full variable domain is DTGVSQNPRHKITKRGQNVTFRCDPISEHNRLYWYRQTLGQGPEFLTYFQNEAQLEKSRLLSDRFSAERPKGSFSTLEIQRTEQGDSAMYLCASSLGESSYNEQFFGPGTRLTVL.

The V call is TRBV18, the J call TRBJ1-2; possibly TRBD1 for D (6 bases). Germline V gene lookup returns CDR1 KGHSH and CDR2 LQKENI. This CDR3 contains 18 residues. Trimming removed 2 bases at V and 4 bases at J, with 23 bases between. The CDR3 nucleotides are TGTGCCAGCTCACCAGCCCGGGCAGGGGAGGCCAGGGTCTATGGCTACACCTTC. Translating it yields CASSPARAGEARVYGYTF. Combining the CDR3 with reference TRBV18 and TRBJ1-2 gives the whole variable domain NAGVMQNPRHLVRRRGQEARLRCSPMKGHSHVYWYRQLPEEGLKFMVYLQKENIIDESGMPKERFSAEFPKEGPSILRIQQVVRGDSAAYFCASSPARAGEARVYGYTFGSGTRLTVV.

The count of this clone is one. The V gene is TRBV28, the J gene TRBJ1-5; TRBD1 matches at 7 bases. Germline values: CDR1 MDHEN, CDR2 SYDVKM. V shed 4 bases and J 3 bases; nucleotides not matched to a gene: 15. The CDR3 is made up of 18 amino acids. The DNA for the CDR3 is TGTGCCAGCAGTTCCCAACAGGGGACGGCCCCACTCAATCAGCCCCAGCATTTT. It yields the protein CASSSQQGTAPLNQPQHF.

This clone appeared a single time. The chain recombines TRBV7-8 with TRBJ2-7; 12 nucleotides line up with TRBD2. V lost 4 bases and J lost 3; bases outside the gene matches: 7. The CDR3 has 16 amino acids. Germline V gene sequence: CDR1 SGHVS, CDR2 FQNEAQ. The CDR3 loop is CASSSNRLAGDYEQYF. The CDR3 coding sequence is TGTGCCAGCAGCTCTAACCGACTAGCGGGAGACTACGAGCAGTACTTC.

The chain couples TRBV18 to TRBJ1-3; no firm D call. In germline, CDR1 is KGHSH, CDR2 LQKENI. CDR3 size: 14 residues. V lost 1 base and J 4 bases, leaving 8 bases between the germline ends. CDR3 nucleotides: TGTGCCAGCTCACCACTGGAGAGAGGAAACACCATATATTTT. Protein product: CASSPLERGNTIYF. The whole variable domain, filled in from reference TRBV18 and TRBJ1-3, reads NAGVMQNPRHLVRRRGQEARLRCSPMKGHSHVYWYRQLPEEGLKFMVYLQKENIIDESGMPKERFSAEFPKEGPSILRIQQVVRGDSAAYFCASSPLERGNTIYFGEGSWLTVV.

This clone has just one count. This rearrangement joins TRBV27 to TRBJ1-4; TRBD1 is a possible D gene (5 bases). V was cut by 5 bases and J by 8 bases, with 15 bases left in between. The CDR3 has 14 residues. Germline V CDR1 and CDR2: MNHEY, SMNVEV (reference sequence). The CDR3 region is CASSPRTGREKLFF. The CDR3 nucleotides are TGTGCCAGCAGTCCCCGGACGGGGCGGGAAAAACTGTTTTTT.

As to this clone: Additional DNA sequences in this sample encode the identical CDR3. The V call is TRBV5-1, the J call TRBJ1-2, with D unresolved. This CDR3 is 12 amino acids long. V dropped 0 bases and J dropped 3 bases, with 3 bases sitting between them. CDR1 and CDR2 from the germline V gene are SGHRS and YFSETQ. The CDR3 sequence: CASSLGDYGYTF. The CDR3 DNA is TGCGCCAGCAGCTTGGGTGACTATGGCTACACCTTC.

V is TRBV9 and J is TRBJ1-4, with D unresolved. V shed 0 bases and J shed 10 bases, with 19 bases lying between them. This CDR3 has 16 residues. CDR1 is SGDLS, CDR2 YYNGEE, per germline. The CDR3 protein is CASSVEAIPNLGKLFF. The CDR3 DNA reads TGTGCCAGCAGCGTAGAGGCTATCCCCAACCTAGGAAAACTGTTTTTT.

This rearrangement joins TRBV2 to TRBJ2-5, with TRBD1 matching over 7 bases. The CDR3 is 14 amino acids. Trimming removed 4 bases from V and 5 bases from J; junction bases left unmatched: 7. Germline V lookup: CDR1 SNHLY, CDR2 FYNNEI. The DNA of the CDR3 is TGTGCCAGCAGTGCCACAGGGGTCGGGGAGACCCAGTACTTC. As protein: CASSATGVGETQYF.

The chain has TRBV27 and TRBJ2-1; D may be TRBD2 (5 bases). Between the trimmed V and J ends, which lost 5 bases and 4 bases, there was a span of 18 bases. CDR3 length: 16 residues. CDR1 is MNHEY and CDR2 is SMNVEV in the germline V gene (reference sequence). The CDR3 reads CASSAETLALYNEQFF. CDR3 nucleotides: TGTGCCAGCAGTGCCGAGACCCTAGCCCTATACAATGAGCAGTTCTTC.

This clone was detected only once. J is TRBJ1-5 and V is TRBV2, with D perhaps TRBD1 (5 bases). The CDR3 extends over 14 amino acids. Germline V lookup: CDR1 SNHLY, CDR2 FYNNEI. V was pared by 3 bases and J by 6 bases, with 12 bases between. CDR3 DNA sequence: TGTGCCAGCAGTGACCAGGTGGGGACTCAGCCCCAGCATTTT. This encodes CASSDQVGTQPQHF.

This chain connects TRBV28 to TRBJ1-2; no definite D call. Trimming took 6 bases from V and 4 from J, leaving 9 bases between them. The CDR3 loop spans 12 amino acids. Germline lookup yields CDR1 MDHEN and CDR2 SYDVKM. The CDR3 loop reads CASSAGSYGYTF. In DNA, the CDR3 is TGTGCCAGCAGCGCCGGGAGCTATGGCTACACCTTC.

V usage is TRBV10-3 and J usage is TRBJ2-7; D might be TRBD1 or TRBD2, each matching 6 bases. V lost 0 bases to trimming and J lost 3 bases, with 18 bases between them. The germline CDR1 and CDR2 sequences are ENHRY and SYGVKD. The CDR3 sequence is 17 residues long. The CDR3 here is CAISESTRGRRNYEQYF. The CDR3 DNA reads as TGTGCCATCAGTGAGTCGACTCGGGGGCGGAGGAACTACGAGCAGTACTTC.

The chain carries TRBV6-5 and TRBJ1-3; D is unresolved. Trimming left V 1 base short and J 4 bases short, with 11 bases between. The CDR3 has 15 residues. Germline V gene sequence: CDR1 MNHEY, CDR2 SVGAGI. This CDR3 reads CASSYWTASGNTIYF. DNA of the CDR3: TGTGCCAGCAGTTACTGGACCGCCTCAGGAAACACCATATATTTT.

CDR3 in amino acids: CASSVAASGRAGEQFF. The CDR3 bases are TGTGCCAGCAGCGTAGCGGCTAGCGGGAGGGCTGGTGAGCAGTTCTTC. The chain links TRBV9 to TRBJ2-1, with 12 bases lining up with TRBD2. Trimming took 0 bases from V and 9 from J; bases not matched to a gene: 7. The CDR3 totals 16 residues. Looked up from germline, CDR1 is SGDLS and CDR2 is YYNGEE.

The chain carries TRBV5-1 and TRBJ1-1; no definite D call. The CDR3 consists of 14 residues. Trimming shortened V by 3 bases and J by 0 bases, and 9 bases separated the two germline ends. Germline assignment: CDR1 SGHRS and CDR2 YFSETQ. Here the CDR3 DNA reads TGCGCCAGCAGCTCCAGACCCATGAACACTGAAGCTTTCTTT. Translating gives CASSSRPMNTEAFF.

This chain connects TRBV5-6 to TRBJ2-7; D remains ambiguous. This CDR3 has 13 residues. V was trimmed by 0 bases and J by 4 bases, leaving 8 bases between them. Germline V CDR1 and CDR2: SGHDT, YYEEEE. CDR3 amino acids: CASSLDGDYEQYF. The CDR3, as DNA: TGTGCCAGCAGCTTGGATGGAGATTACGAGCAGTACTTC.

This chain joins TRBV6-5 and TRBJ2-7, with 13 bases identical to TRBD2. The CDR3 length is 15 residues. V shed 6 bases, J shed 9 bases, and the junction held 11 bases outside the gene matches. CDR1 and CDR2 from the germline V gene are MNHEY and SVGAGI. The CDR3: CASSSGLAGERGQYF. The CDR3 DNA reads as TGTGCCAGCAGCTCCGGACTAGCGGGAGAACGTGGGCAGTACTTC.

The chain is built from TRBV11-2 and TRBJ2-7; D gene uncertain. The germline CDR1 and CDR2 sequences are SGHAT and FQNNGV. Deletions cut 1 base from V and 3 bases from J, with 16 bases between. The CDR3 has 16 amino acids. The CDR3 bases are TGTGCCAGCAGCTTAGTTTACAGCCCCAGGTACTACGAGCAGTACTTC. Protein product: CASSLVYSPRYYEQYF.

The rearrangement joins TRBV7-2 to TRBJ2-3; possibly TRBD2 for D (6 bases). This CDR3 is 15 amino acids long. Germline lookup yields CDR1 SGHTA and CDR2 FQGNSA. Trimming shortened V by 8 bases and J by 1 base, and 16 bases separated the two germline ends. The CDR3: CASSVYGSRTDTQYF. The DNA for the CDR3 is TGTGCCAGCTCCGTGTACGGGAGTCGCACAGATACGCAGTATTTT.

The chain carries TRBV5-6 and TRBJ2-7; 8 nucleotides align to TRBD2. The CDR3 covers 14 residues. The trim removed 4 bases at V and 6 bases at J, leaving 9 bases unmatched. Germline assignment: CDR1 SGHDT and CDR2 YYEEEE. The CDR3 is CASSHGVAGSEQYF. CDR3 nucleotides: TGTGCCAGCAGCCACGGGGTAGCGGGATCCGAGCAGTACTTC.

The chain combines TRBV7-8 with TRBJ2-1; 11 positions match TRBD2. This CDR3 comprises 17 residues. Losses at the gene ends were 3 bases for V and 4 bases for J; bases not matched to a gene: 8. Germline V lookup: CDR1 SGHVS, CDR2 FQNEAQ. The CDR3 region is CASSFGLAGGTYNEQFF. Written as DNA, the CDR3 is TGTGCCAGCAGCTTTGGCCTAGCGGGAGGAACATACAATGAGCAGTTCTTC.

The chain uses TRBV5-5 and TRBJ1-1; 8 nucleotides match TRBD1. The V gene end was trimmed by 4 bases and the J gene end by 0 bases; junction bases not matched to a gene: 5. In germline, CDR1 is SGHKS, CDR2 YYEKEE (reference sequence). The CDR3 contains 15 residues. In nucleotides, the CDR3 is TGTGCCAGCAGCGGATTGACAGGGGTGAACACTGAAGCTTTCTTT. Translated, it gives CASSGLTGVNTEAFF.